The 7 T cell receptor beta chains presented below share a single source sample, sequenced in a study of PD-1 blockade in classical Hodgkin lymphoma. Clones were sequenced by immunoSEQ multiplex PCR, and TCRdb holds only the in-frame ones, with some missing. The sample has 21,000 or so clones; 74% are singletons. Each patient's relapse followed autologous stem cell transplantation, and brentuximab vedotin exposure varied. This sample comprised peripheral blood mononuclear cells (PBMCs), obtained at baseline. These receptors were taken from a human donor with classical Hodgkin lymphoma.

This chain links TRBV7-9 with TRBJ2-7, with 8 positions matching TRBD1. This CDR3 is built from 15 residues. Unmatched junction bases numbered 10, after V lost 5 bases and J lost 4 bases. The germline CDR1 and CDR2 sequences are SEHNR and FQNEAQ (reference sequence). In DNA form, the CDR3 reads TGTGCCAGCAGCATCGGACAGGGATCGCTATACGAGCAGTACTTC. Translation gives CASSIGQGSLYEQYF.

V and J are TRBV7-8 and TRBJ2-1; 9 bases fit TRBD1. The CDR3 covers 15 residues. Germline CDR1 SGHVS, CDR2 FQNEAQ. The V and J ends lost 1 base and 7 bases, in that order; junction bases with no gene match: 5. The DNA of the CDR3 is TGTGCCAGCAGCTTAGTAGGGACAGGGCCAAATGAGCAGTTCTTC. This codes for CASSLVGTGPNEQFF.

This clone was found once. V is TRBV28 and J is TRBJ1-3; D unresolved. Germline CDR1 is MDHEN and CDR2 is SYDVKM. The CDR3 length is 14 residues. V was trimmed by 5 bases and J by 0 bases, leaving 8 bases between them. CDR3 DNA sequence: TGTGCCAGCAGTAGCAGTGTCTCTGGAAACACCATATATTTT. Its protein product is CASSSSVSGNTIYF.

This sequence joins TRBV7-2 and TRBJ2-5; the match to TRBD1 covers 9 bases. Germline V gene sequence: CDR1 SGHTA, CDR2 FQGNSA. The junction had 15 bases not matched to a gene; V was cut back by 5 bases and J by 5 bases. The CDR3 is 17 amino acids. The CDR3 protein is CASSERTGVLLRETQYF. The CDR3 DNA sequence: TGTGCCAGCAGCGAACGGACAGGGGTTCTTCTCCGGGAGACCCAGTACTTC.

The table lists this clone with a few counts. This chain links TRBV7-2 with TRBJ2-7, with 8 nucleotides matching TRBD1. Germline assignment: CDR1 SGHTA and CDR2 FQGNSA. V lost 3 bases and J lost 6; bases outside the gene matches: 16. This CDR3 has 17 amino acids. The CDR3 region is CASSLNSPGQGVSEQYF. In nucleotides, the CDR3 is TGTGCCAGCAGCTTGAACTCCCCCGGACAGGGAGTTAGCGAGCAGTACTTC.

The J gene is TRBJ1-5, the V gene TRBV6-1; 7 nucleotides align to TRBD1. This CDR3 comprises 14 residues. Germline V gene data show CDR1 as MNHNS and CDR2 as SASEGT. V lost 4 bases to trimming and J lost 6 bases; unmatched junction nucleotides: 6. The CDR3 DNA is TGTGCCAGCAGTGGTGACAGGGCTGGTCAGCCCCAGCATTTT. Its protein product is CASSGDRAGQPQHF.

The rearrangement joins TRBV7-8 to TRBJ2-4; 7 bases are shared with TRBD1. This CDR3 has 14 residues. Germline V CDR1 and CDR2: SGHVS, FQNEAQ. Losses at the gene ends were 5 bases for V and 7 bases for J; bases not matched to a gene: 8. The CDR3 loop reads CASSLDRAGNIQYF. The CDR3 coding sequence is TGTGCCAGCAGCCTCGACAGGGCTGGGAACATTCAGTACTTC.